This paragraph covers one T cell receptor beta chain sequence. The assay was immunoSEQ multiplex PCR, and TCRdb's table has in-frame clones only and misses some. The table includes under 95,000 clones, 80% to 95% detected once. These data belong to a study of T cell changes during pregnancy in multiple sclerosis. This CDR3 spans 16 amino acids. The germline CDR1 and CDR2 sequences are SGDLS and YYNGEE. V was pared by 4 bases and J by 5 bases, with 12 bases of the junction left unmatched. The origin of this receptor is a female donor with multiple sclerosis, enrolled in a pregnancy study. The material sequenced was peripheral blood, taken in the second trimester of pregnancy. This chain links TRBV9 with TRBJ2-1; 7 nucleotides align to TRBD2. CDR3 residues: CASSPKSGIQNNEQFF. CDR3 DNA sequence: TGTGCCAGCAGCCCAAAGAGCGGGATACAAAACAATGAGCAGTTCTTC.